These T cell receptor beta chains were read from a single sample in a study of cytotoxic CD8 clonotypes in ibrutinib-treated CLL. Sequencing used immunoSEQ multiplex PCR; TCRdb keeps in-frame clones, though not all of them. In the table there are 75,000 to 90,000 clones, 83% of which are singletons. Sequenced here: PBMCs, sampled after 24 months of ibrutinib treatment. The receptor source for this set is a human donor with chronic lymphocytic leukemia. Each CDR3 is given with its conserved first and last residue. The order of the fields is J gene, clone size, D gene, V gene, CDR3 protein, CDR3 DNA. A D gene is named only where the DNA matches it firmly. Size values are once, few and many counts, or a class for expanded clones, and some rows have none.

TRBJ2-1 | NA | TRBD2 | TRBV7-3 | CASSPSGSSYNEQFF | TGTGCCAGCAGCCCTAGCGGGAGCTCCTACAATGAGCAGTTCTTC
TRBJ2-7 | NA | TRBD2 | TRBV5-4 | CASSLQLAGGNEQYF | TGTGCCAGCAGCTTGCAACTAGCGGGAGGGAACGAGCAGTACTTC
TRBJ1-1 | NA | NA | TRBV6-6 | CASSSRRGAFF | TGTGCCAGCAGTTCGCGACGAGGGGCTTTCTTT
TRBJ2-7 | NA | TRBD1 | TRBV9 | CASSARTGEAEQYF | TGTGCCAGCAGCGCCAGGACAGGAGAAGCCGAGCAGTACTTC
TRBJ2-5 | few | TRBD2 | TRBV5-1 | CASRSDLAGASQETQYF | TGCGCCAGCAGGTCCGATCTAGCGGGAGCTTCCCAAGAGACCCAGTACTTC
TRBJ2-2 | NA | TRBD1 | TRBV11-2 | CASSSRDRWNTGELFF | TGTGCCAGCAGCTCCCGGGACAGGTGGAACACCGGGGAGCTGTTTTTT
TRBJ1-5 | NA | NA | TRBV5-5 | CASSLGVTAINQPQHF | TGTGCCAGCAGCTTGGGGGTGACAGCTATCAATCAGCCCCAGCATTTT
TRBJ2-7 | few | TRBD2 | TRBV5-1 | CASSLWADSSGRIYEQYF | TGCGCCAGCAGCTTGTGGGCTGATTCTAGCGGGAGAATTTACGAGCAGTACTTC
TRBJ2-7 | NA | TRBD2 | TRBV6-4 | CASSDGLAGACEQYF | TGTGCCAGCAGTGATGGGCTAGCGGGGGCCTGCGAGCAGTACTTC
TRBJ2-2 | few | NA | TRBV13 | CASSLGLGVEDTGELFF | TGTGCCAGCAGCTTAGGCCTGGGGGTGGAGGACACCGGGGAGCTGTTTTTT
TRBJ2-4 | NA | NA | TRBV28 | CASSSTDLVAKNIQYF | TGTGCCAGCAGTTCGACAGACCTAGTAGCCAAAAACATTCAGTACTTC
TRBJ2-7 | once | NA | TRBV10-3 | CAISESRGEQSYEQYF | TGTGCCATCAGTGAGTCAAGAGGCGAACAGAGCTACGAGCAGTACTTC
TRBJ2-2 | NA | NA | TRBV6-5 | CASSYTRTGGTGELFF | TGTGCCAGCAGTTACACTAGGACGGGTGGAACCGGGGAGCTGTTTTTT
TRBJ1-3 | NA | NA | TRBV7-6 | CASSSPTGGSGNTIYF | TGTGCCAGCAGCTCTCCGACAGGCGGATCTGGAAACACCATATATTTT
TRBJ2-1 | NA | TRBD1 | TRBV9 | CASSVGPGGAGRSGNEQFF | TGTGCCAGCAGCGTAGGTCCAGGGGGCGCAGGACGATCGGGCAATGAGCAGTTCTTC
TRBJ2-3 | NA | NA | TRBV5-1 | CASSSGQGPSTDTQYF | TGCGCCAGCAGCTCTGGTCAGGGGCCTAGCACAGATACGCAGTATTTT
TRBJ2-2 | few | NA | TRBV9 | CASSVGIPTGELFF | TGTGCCAGCAGCGTAGGGATACCTACCGGGGAGCTGTTTTTT
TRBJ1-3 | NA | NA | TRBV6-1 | CASSENSGNTIYF | TGTGCCAGCAGTGAAAACTCCGGAAACACCATATATTTT
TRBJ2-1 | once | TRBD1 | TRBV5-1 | CASSPRQGAVEQFF | TGCGCCAGCAGCCCGAGGCAGGGGGCGGTTGAGCAGTTCTTC
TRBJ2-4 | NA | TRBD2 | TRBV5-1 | CASSSGPAGAFTAKNIQYF | TGCGCCAGCAGCTCTGGGCCAGCGGGAGCCTTTACGGCCAAAAACATTCAGTACTTC
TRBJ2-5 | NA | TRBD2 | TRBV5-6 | CASSLVTSGRKETQYF | TGTGCCAGCAGCCTAGTGACTAGCGGGAGGAAGGAGACCCAGTACTTC
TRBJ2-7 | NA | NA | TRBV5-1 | CASRGGGSDEQYF | TGCGCCAGCAGAGGGGGAGGGTCGGACGAGCAGTACTTC
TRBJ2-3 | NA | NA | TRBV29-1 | CSVADGGPITDTQYF | TGCAGCGTTGCAGATGGGGGACCGATCACAGATACGCAGTATTTT
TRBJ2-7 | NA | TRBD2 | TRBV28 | CASRTYLAGGYEQYF | TGTGCCAGCAGGACCTATCTAGCGGGAGGATACGAGCAGTACTTC
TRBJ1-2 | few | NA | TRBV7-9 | CASSLSGRLNYGYTF | TGTGCCAGCAGCTTAAGTGGGCGGCTTAACTATGGCTACACCTTC
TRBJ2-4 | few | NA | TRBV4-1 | CASSQVINRAKNIQYF | TGCGCCAGCAGCCAAGTTATCAATAGGGCCAAAAACATTCAGTACTTC
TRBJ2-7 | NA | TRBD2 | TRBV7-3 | CASSGAAGRDYEQYF | TGTGCCAGCAGCGGCGCAGCGGGACGTGACTACGAGCAGTACTTC
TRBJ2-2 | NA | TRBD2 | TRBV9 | CASSAGGTSGTGELFF | TGTGCCAGCAGCGCGGGAGGGACTTCTGGGACCGGGGAGCTGTTTTTT
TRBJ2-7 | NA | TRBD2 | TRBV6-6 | CASSPQRDRGYEQYF | TGTGCCAGCAGTCCACAGCGGGATAGGGGCTACGAGCAGTACTTC
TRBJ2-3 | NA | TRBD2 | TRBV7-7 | CASSPGSGSVADTQYF | TGTGCTAGCAGCCCGGGTAGCGGGAGTGTGGCAGATACGCAGTATTTT
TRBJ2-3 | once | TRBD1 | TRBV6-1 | CASSRQGAPDTQYF | TGTGCCAGCAGTAGACAGGGGGCGCCGGATACGCAGTATTTT
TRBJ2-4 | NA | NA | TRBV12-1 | CASSYLDTGLAEAKNIQYF | TGTGCCAGCAGCTACTTAGACACAGGACTAGCCGAAGCCAAAAACATTCAGTACTTC
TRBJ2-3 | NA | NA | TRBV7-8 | CASTFTDTQYF | TGTGCCAGCACCTTCACAGATACGCAGTATTTT
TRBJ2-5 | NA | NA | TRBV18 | CASSTDSQETQYF | TGTGCCAGCTCAACGGACAGCCAAGAGACCCAGTACTTC
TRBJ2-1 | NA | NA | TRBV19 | CASSMGSAPVEPSYNEQFF | TGTGCCAGTAGTATGGGTAGCGCGCCAGTTGAGCCCTCCTACAATGAGCAGTTCTTC
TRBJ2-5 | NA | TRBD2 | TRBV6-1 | CASRAQGTSQETQYF | TGTGCCAGCAGGGCGCAGGGGACTAGCCAAGAGACCCAGTACTTC
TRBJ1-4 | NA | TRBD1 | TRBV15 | CATSNPTGGSREKLFF | TGTGCCACCAGCAACCCGACAGGGGGGAGTCGGGAAAAACTGTTTTTT
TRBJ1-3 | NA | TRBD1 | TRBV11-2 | CASSRRQGAGNTIYF | TGTGCCAGCAGCCGACGACAGGGGGCTGGAAACACCATATATTTT
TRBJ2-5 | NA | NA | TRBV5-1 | CASSLSRLGQETQYF | TGCGCCAGCAGCTTGTCCAGGTTAGGGCAAGAGACCCAGTACTTC
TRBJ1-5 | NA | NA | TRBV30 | CAWSVPADRRNQPQHF | TGTGCCTGGAGTGTACCCGCCGACAGGCGCAATCAGCCCCAGCATTTT
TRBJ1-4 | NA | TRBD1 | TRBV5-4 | CASSLRQGTNEKLFF | TGTGCCAGCAGCCTTCGACAGGGGACTAATGAAAAACTGTTTTTT